Below are 30 T cell receptor beta chains sequenced from a single sample in a study of PD-L1 blockade in urothelial cancer. The repertoire was sequenced with immunoSEQ multiplex PCR; TCRdb's copy has only in-frame clones and lacks some. This repertoire shows about 120,000 clones, roughly 90% found once; its top ten account for 3% to 4%. Time point here: peripheral blood 6 weeks after treatment start. The specimen comprised PBMCs, sampled around atezolizumab (anti-PD-L1) treatment. The source of these receptors is a man aged 55 to 70 with urothelial cancer.

A single count supports this clone. V gene TRBV5-4 combines with J gene TRBJ2-5; 8 nucleotides agree with TRBD2. The CDR3 loop spans 14 amino acids. The germline V gene encodes CDR1 SGHNT and CDR2 YYREEE (reference sequence). V was clipped by 1 base and J by 5 bases; unmatched bases: 4. CDR3 region: CASSLISGGETQYF. In DNA form, the CDR3 reads TGTGCCAGCAGCTTGATATCGGGGGGGGAGACCCAGTACTTC.

The chain has TRBV9 and TRBJ2-3; D ambiguous. Germline CDR1 is SGDLS and CDR2 is YYNGEE. Between the trimmed V and J ends, which lost 0 bases and 3 bases, there was a span of 8 bases. This CDR3 is built from 14 residues. As DNA, the CDR3 is TGTGCCAGCAGCGTAGCTCCCGGGACAGATACGCAGTATTTT. Encoded protein: CASSVAPGTDTQYF.

The chain couples TRBV6-6 to TRBJ2-3; 9 bases line up with TRBD1. The CDR3 is 13 residues long. The trim removed 5 bases at V and 8 bases at J, leaving 5 bases unmatched. Looked up from germline, CDR1 is MNHNY and CDR2 is SVGAGI (reference sequence). CDR3 protein: CASSRTGAVTQYF. The CDR3, as DNA: TGTGCCAGCAGTCGGACAGGGGCAGTTACGCAGTATTTT.

J is TRBJ2-7 and V is TRBV4-2, with 14 bases fitting TRBD2. CDR1 LGHNA and CDR2 YNFKEQ come from the germline V gene. CDR3 length: 18 amino acids. J gave up 0 bases and V 3 bases, and 7 bases lay outside the gene matches. CDR3 nucleotide sequence: TGTGCCAGCAGCCAGGCCGGGACTAGCGGGGGCAGCTCCTACGAGCAGTACTTC. This codes for CASSQAGTSGGSSYEQYF.

The chain employs TRBV2 and TRBJ1-2; TRBD1 matches at 9 bases. Germline CDR1 is SNHLY and CDR2 is FYNNEI. The CDR3 covers 15 residues. V lost 4 bases to trimming and J lost 6 bases; unmatched junction nucleotides: 9. In nucleotides, the CDR3 is TGTGCCAGCAGTGGTTGGACAGGGGAGGTAGATGGCTACACCTTC. This codes for CASSGWTGEVDGYTF. Full variable domain (rest looked up from reference TRBV2 and TRBJ1-2): EPEVTQTPSHQVTQMGQEVILRCVPISNHLYFYWYRQILGQKVEFLVSFYNNEISEKSEIFDDQFSVERPDGSNFTLKIRSTKLEDSAMYFCASSGWTGEVDGYTFGSGTRLTVV.

The gene calls are TRBV25-1 and TRBJ2-1; 10 nucleotides match TRBD1. V lost 2 bases and J lost 6; bases outside the gene matches: 7. CDR3 length equals 16 residues. Germline V gene lookup returns CDR1 MGHDK and CDR2 SYGVNS. CDR3 nucleotides: TGTGCCAGCAGTGAACCCGGGACAGGGGCCACCAATGAGCAGTTCTTC. This gives the protein CASSEPGTGATNEQFF.

This chain joins TRBV4-2 and TRBJ2-5; 11 positions agree with TRBD1. The CDR3 totals 14 residues. J lost 4 bases, V lost 3 bases, and 1 base had no gene match. CDR1 LGHNA and CDR2 YNFKEQ come from the germline V gene. Here the CDR3 DNA reads TGTGCCAGCAGCCAGGGACAGGGGGGAGAGACCCAGTACTTC. Translated, it gives CASSQGQGGETQYF.

This chain uses TRBV5-1 with TRBJ2-1; 11 bases fit TRBD2. The CDR3 is 18 residues long. Trimming cost V 3 bases and J 7 bases; bases outside gene matches: 15. Looked up from germline, CDR1 is SGHRS and CDR2 is YFSETQ. CDR3 sequence: CASSSTQLAGGRGNEQFF. CDR3 nucleotide sequence: TGCGCCAGCAGCTCGACCCAATTAGCGGGAGGGAGAGGGAATGAGCAGTTCTTC.

In its sample, this clone was seen once. This rearrangement joins TRBV18 to TRBJ1-2; TRBD1 matches at 7 bases. The CDR3 extends over 17 amino acids. Losses at the gene ends were 3 bases for V and 4 bases for J; bases not matched to a gene: 14. CDR1 and CDR2 from the germline V gene are KGHSH and LQKENI. CDR3 sequence: CASSPVQRGGASYGYTF. DNA for the CDR3: TGTGCCAGCTCACCTGTTCAAAGAGGGGGCGCGTCCTATGGCTACACCTTC.

The chain recombines TRBV9 with TRBJ2-1; 7 bases are shared with TRBD2. This CDR3 is built from 15 residues. Per germline, CDR1 SGDLS and CDR2 YYNGEE. V lost 4 bases, J lost 3 bases, and 7 bases stayed unmatched. The CDR3 region has the DNA TGTGCCAGCAGCACCCCGGGAGGAGACTACAATGAGCAGTTCTTC. Its translation is CASSTPGGDYNEQFF.

The V call is TRBV11-2, the J call TRBJ2-2, with a possible D match to TRBD2 (6 bases). V lost 10 bases to trimming and J lost 5 bases, with 17 bases between them. Germline CDR1 SGHAT, CDR2 FQNNGV. The CDR3 extends over 14 amino acids. Here the CDR3 DNA reads TGTGCCACCACCGCTACGGAGGGAACCGGGGAGCTGTTTTTT. Protein sequence: CATTATEGTGELFF.

The chain is built from TRBV19 and TRBJ2-1; unclear D gene. V was cut by 3 bases and J by 2 bases, with 8 bases left in between. The CDR3 consists of 14 residues. The V gene's germline CDR1 is LNHDA and CDR2 SQIVND (reference sequence). CDR3 nucleotides: TGTGCCAGTAGTATTTACTTCCCCTACAATGAGCAGTTCTTC. It codes for CASSIYFPYNEQFF.

This clone was observed a single time. The chain recombines TRBV6-6 with TRBJ2-1; TRBD1 might be the D (6 bases). Germline V gene lookup returns CDR1 MNHNY and CDR2 SVGAGI (reference sequence). Trimming took off 6 bases at V and 4 bases at J, with 10 bases between the two ends. This CDR3 contains 13 residues. The DNA of the CDR3 is TGTGCCAGCAGCGGACAGCATTACAATGAGCAGTTCTTC. Translation gives CASSGQHYNEQFF.

The chain recombines TRBV5-5 with TRBJ1-4; a weak D match, TRBD1 (5 bases). The V gene's germline CDR1 is SGHKS and CDR2 YYEKEE (reference sequence). V lost 1 base to trimming and J lost 7 bases, with 23 bases between them. The CDR3 spans 18 residues. The CDR3, as DNA: TGTGCCAGCAGCTTGCGTCCAACTGGGGCTTTAACTTTTGAAAAACTGTTTTTT. This encodes CASSLRPTGALTFEKLFF.

V gene TRBV7-7 combines with J gene TRBJ2-3, with TRBD2 matching 10 bases. This CDR3 has 16 residues. The V and J ends lost 5 bases and 2 bases, in that order; junction bases with no gene match: 7. CDR1 is SSHAT, CDR2 FNYEAQ, per germline (reference sequence). CDR3: CASSPLAGLDTDTQYF. CDR3 sequence (DNA): TGTGCCAGCAGCCCACTAGCGGGGCTTGACACAGATACGCAGTATTTT.

The chain recombines TRBV7-2 with TRBJ2-7; a possible D gene is TRBD2 (6 bases). V lost 2 bases, J lost 5 bases, and 13 bases lay in between. This CDR3 has 14 amino acids. Germline values: CDR1 SGHTA, CDR2 FQGNSA. In nucleotides, the CDR3 is TGTGCCAGCAGCTTAAACTGGCGGGGCAACGAGCAGTACTTC. It encodes CASSLNWRGNEQYF.

This chain links TRBV10-3 with TRBJ1-1, with no clear D. This CDR3 is 13 amino acids long. Trimming stripped 2 bases from V and 2 bases from J, with 6 bases between. Germline CDR1 ENHRY, CDR2 SYGVKD. CDR3 sequence: CAISEVGNTEAFF. In DNA form, the CDR3 reads TGTGCCATCAGTGAGGTGGGCAACACTGAAGCTTTCTTT.

This chain uses TRBV19 with TRBJ1-2; D is ambiguous. With 3 bases removed from V and 3 bases from J, the gap between germline ends came to 14 bases. The germline CDR1 and CDR2 sequences are LNHDA and SQIVND (reference sequence). The CDR3 has 15 residues. The CDR3 protein is CASSISQVGHYGYTF. The CDR3 nucleotides read TGTGCCAGTAGTATCTCCCAGGTCGGTCACTATGGCTACACCTTC.

The rearrangement uses TRBV30 and TRBJ2-5; the D gene is possibly TRBD1 (6 bases). V lost 7 bases to trimming and J lost 2 bases, with 14 bases between them. This CDR3 comprises 13 residues. CDR1 GTSNPN and CDR2 SVGIG come from the germline V gene (reference sequence). CDR3 protein: CASGTDRQETQYF. CDR3 in DNA: TGTGCCTCCGGGACGGACAGACAAGAGACCCAGTACTTC.

This chain connects TRBV5-1 to TRBJ2-7, with 7 bases aligning to TRBD2. The CDR3 spans 15 residues. CDR1 and CDR2 (germline): SGHRS, YFSETQ. Unmatched junction bases numbered 10, after V lost 4 bases and J lost 3 bases. This CDR3 is CASSTTGRRGYEQYF. DNA for the CDR3: TGCGCCAGCAGCACCACCGGGAGGCGAGGCTACGAGCAGTACTTC.

This clone showed up just a few times. The V call is TRBV9, the J call TRBJ1-4, with unresolved D. CDR3 length: 15 amino acids. CDR1 is SGDLS and CDR2 is YYNGEE in the germline V gene. The V end lost 3 bases, the J end lost 7 bases, and 16 bases lay between the germline ends. CDR3 in amino acids: CASSAGGGFLEKLFF. CDR3 sequence (DNA): TGTGCCAGCAGCGCCGGTGGAGGGTTTCTTGAAAAACTGTTTTTT. The entire variable domain, with the rest obtained from reference TRBV9 and TRBJ1-4, is as follows: DSGVTQTPKHLITATGQRVTLRCSPRSGDLSVYWYQQSLDQGLQFLIQYYNGEERAKGNILERFSAQQFPDLHSELNLSSLELGDSALYFCASSAGGGFLEKLFFGSGTQLSVL.

The DNA for the CDR3 is TGCGCCAGCAGCTTGGGAACCGGAGGCGGGAGTGAGACCCAGTACTTC. It translates to CASSLGTGGGSETQYF. The V call is TRBV5-1, the J call TRBJ2-5, with 7 bases matching TRBD2. The CDR3 is made up of 16 amino acids. Germline V lookup: CDR1 SGHRS, CDR2 YFSETQ. V dropped 0 bases and J dropped 5; count of bases not matched to a gene: 10.

The rearrangement uses TRBV7-9 and TRBJ1-2; the match to TRBD1 covers 11 bases. After removal of 1 base from V and 8 bases from J, the junction contained 6 bases not matched to a gene. The CDR3 spans 15 residues. Germline loops: CDR1 SEHNR, CDR2 FQNEAQ (reference sequence). CDR3: CASSLGGQGDQGYTF. CDR3 coding DNA: TGTGCCAGCAGCTTAGGGGGACAGGGGGATCAAGGCTACACCTTC.

This clone was recorded only once. Germline and junction disagree at one end, which may indicate a read error. The J gene is TRBJ2-7, the V gene TRBV19; 7 bases align to TRBD1. The CDR3 has 10 amino acids. Per the germline V gene, CDR1 is LNHDA and CDR2 is SQIVND (reference sequence). CDR3 region: CASGHWDSHF. The CDR3 coding sequence is TGTGCCAGTGGTCATTGGGACAGTCACTTC.

The genes are TRBV7-2 and TRBJ2-5; 13 nucleotides match TRBD2. J gave up 5 bases and V 5 bases, and 2 bases lay outside the gene matches. Per the germline V gene, CDR1 is SGHTA and CDR2 is FQGNSA. CDR3 length: 14 amino acids. This chain's CDR3 is CASSLLAGGETQYF. The CDR3 DNA is TGTGCCAGCAGCCTACTAGCGGGGGGGGAGACCCAGTACTTC.

The gene calls are TRBV11-1 and TRBJ2-1; 8 bases are shared with TRBD2. With 3 bases clipped from V and 8 bases from J, the junction kept 9 bases outside the gene matches. This CDR3 contains 15 residues. Per the germline V gene, CDR1 is SGHAT and CDR2 is FQDESV (reference sequence). The CDR3 spells CASSFGGTRVDEQFF. The CDR3 DNA reads as TGTGCCAGCAGCTTTGGGGGGACTAGGGTCGATGAGCAGTTCTTC.

This clone was seen only once. The rearrangement links TRBV11-2 to TRBJ2-3; 9 bases fit TRBD1. This CDR3 is built from 15 residues. V gave up 1 base and J gave up 2 bases; unmatched junction bases: 1. Germline loops: CDR1 SGHAT, CDR2 FQNNGV. The CDR3 sequence is CASSLVQGATDTQYF. The CDR3 region has the DNA TGTGCCAGCAGCTTAGTACAGGGGGCCACAGATACGCAGTATTTT.

V gene TRBV5-1 combines with J gene TRBJ2-2; a possible D gene is TRBD2 (6 bases). The CDR3 loop spans 16 amino acids. The V end was cut by 4 bases, the J end by 13 bases, with 26 bases between. The germline CDR1 and CDR2 sequences are SGHRS and YFSETQ. DNA of the CDR3: TGCGCCAGCAGCCCCTCCGTGGCCCTGAGGCGGGAAGGGCTGTTTTTT. Its translation is CASSPSVALRREGLFF.

J is TRBJ2-1 and V is TRBV7-2, with TRBD2 matching over 7 bases. The J segment lost 7 bases and the V segment lost 4 bases, leaving 13 bases of the junction unmatched. The CDR3 has 16 residues. Germline lookup yields CDR1 SGHTA and CDR2 FQGNSA. The CDR3 sequence: CASSSQAGFRQNEQFF. The CDR3 nucleotides are TGTGCCAGCAGCTCCCAAGCGGGATTTAGACAGAATGAGCAGTTCTTC.

The chain is built from TRBV5-1 and TRBJ2-2, with TRBD1 matching 10 bases. The CDR3 has 15 residues. Germline assignment: CDR1 SGHRS and CDR2 YFSETQ. V lost 4 bases to trimming and J lost 3 bases; unmatched junction nucleotides: 3. Here the CDR3 reads CASSPGQGYTGELFF. CDR3 in DNA: TGCGCCAGCAGCCCGGGACAGGGGTACACCGGGGAGCTGTTTTTT.